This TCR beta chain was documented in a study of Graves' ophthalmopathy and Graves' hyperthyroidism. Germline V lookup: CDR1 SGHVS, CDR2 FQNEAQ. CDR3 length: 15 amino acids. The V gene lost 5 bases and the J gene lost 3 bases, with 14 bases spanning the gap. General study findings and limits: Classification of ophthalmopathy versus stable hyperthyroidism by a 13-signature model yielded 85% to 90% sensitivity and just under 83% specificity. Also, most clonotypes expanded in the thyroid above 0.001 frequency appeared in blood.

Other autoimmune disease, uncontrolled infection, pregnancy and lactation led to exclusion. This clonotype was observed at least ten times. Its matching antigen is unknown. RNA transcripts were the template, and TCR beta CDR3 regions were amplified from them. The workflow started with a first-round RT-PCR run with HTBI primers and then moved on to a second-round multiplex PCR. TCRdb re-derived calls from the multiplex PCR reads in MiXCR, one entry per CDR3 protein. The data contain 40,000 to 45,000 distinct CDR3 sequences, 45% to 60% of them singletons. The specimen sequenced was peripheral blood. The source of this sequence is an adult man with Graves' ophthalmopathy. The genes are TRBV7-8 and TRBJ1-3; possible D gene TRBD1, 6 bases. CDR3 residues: CASSTGRTVGNTIYF. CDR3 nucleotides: TGTGCCAGCAGCACCGGTAGGACAGTTGGAAACACCATATATTTT. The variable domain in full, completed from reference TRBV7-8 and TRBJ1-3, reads GAGVSQSPRYKVAKRGQDVALRCDPISGHVSLFWYQQALGQGPEFLTYFQNEAQLDKSGLPSDRFFAERPEGSVSTLKIQRTQQEDSAVYLCASSTGRTVGNTIYFGEGSWLTVV.